Presented here are 24 T cell receptor beta chains from one specimen sequenced in a study of T-cell reconstitution after alpha-beta-depleted transplantation in children. Molecular barcoding with unique molecular identifiers was used for the TCRbeta library. A single record per CDR3 protein comes from TCRdb applying MiXCR to the PCR reads. The sample lists around 580,000 distinct CDR3 sequences, roughly 27% occurring once. The starting material was PBMCs, obtained before TCRalphabeta/CD19-depleted stem cell transplant. Receptors originate from a boy younger than two with Wiskott-Aldrich syndrome, due to receive a stem cell transplant.

This clonotype was seen more than once but under ten times. The V call is TRBV5-1, the J call TRBJ2-2; 11 nucleotides match TRBD2. The CDR3 loop spans 16 amino acids. Trimming removed 3 bases from V and 2 bases from J; junction bases left unmatched: 3. Germline V gene sequence: CDR1 SGHRS, CDR2 YFSETQ. This CDR3 is CASSSGTSGNTGELFF. The CDR3 coding sequence is TGCGCCAGCAGCTCCGGGACTAGCGGTAACACCGGGGAGCTGTTTTTT.

This clonotype showed up just a few times. V usage is TRBV20-1 and J usage is TRBJ1-3; D not resolved. Germline assignment: CDR1 DFQATT and CDR2 SNEGSKA (reference sequence). The CDR3 totals 12 residues. The CDR3 here is CATGFSGNTIYF. DNA for the CDR3: TGCGCAACCGGTTTCTCTGGAAACACCATATATTTT.

This chain joins TRBV11-2 and TRBJ2-1; D perhaps matches TRBD2 (6 bases). The CDR3 has 13 amino acids. The germline V and J ends were trimmed by 6 bases and 6 bases, with 12 bases remaining between them. The V gene's germline CDR1 is SGHAT and CDR2 FQNNGV. As DNA, the CDR3 is TGTGCCAGCAGGGCTAGCGCGGTCAATGAGCAGTTCTTC. It encodes CASRASAVNEQFF.

V and J are TRBV20-1 and TRBJ2-3; possibly TRBD2 for D (6 bases). V was pared by 0 bases and J by 0 bases, with 16 bases between. The CDR3 runs to 17 residues. CDR1 and CDR2 from the germline V gene are DFQATT and SNEGSKA (reference sequence). This CDR3 is CSAREVPTSYSTDTQYF. DNA for the CDR3: TGCAGTGCTAGAGAAGTCCCCACTAGCTATAGCACAGATACGCAGTATTTT.

The rearrangement joins TRBV28 to TRBJ2-4; no firm D call. V was trimmed by 5 bases and J by 0 bases, leaving 17 bases between them. CDR3 length: 17 amino acids. Germline V gives CDR1 MDHEN, CDR2 SYDVKM. The CDR3 DNA sequence: TGTGCCAGCAGTCCATCGCTGATTTTCCTAGCCAAAAACATTCAGTACTTC. This translates into CASSPSLIFLAKNIQYF.

This clonotype came up a few times. CDR3 nucleotide sequence: TGTGCCAGCAGCCCGAAGACAGTGGCCCAAGAGACCCAGTACTTC. Translated: CASSPKTVAQETQYF. V and J are TRBV7-8 and TRBJ2-5; tentative D call: TRBD1 (5 bases). The V and J ends lost 5 bases and 1 base respectively, with 14 bases between them. The CDR3 sequence is 15 residues long. The germline CDR1 and CDR2 sequences are SGHVS and FQNEAQ.

This clonotype was seen a handful of times. V gene TRBV3-1 combines with J gene TRBJ2-7; 11 bases agree with TRBD2. V shed 6 bases, J shed 6 bases, and the junction held 4 bases outside the gene matches. The CDR3 consists of 13 residues. Germline V CDR1 and CDR2: LGHDT, YNNKEL (reference sequence). The CDR3 DNA is TGTGCCAGCAGGCTCCTAGCGGGAGGCGAGCAGTACTTC. It is translated as CASRLLAGGEQYF.

This clonotype was seen a handful of times. This sequence joins TRBV27 and TRBJ2-7, with TRBD2 identical over 11 bases. The germline CDR1 and CDR2 sequences are MNHEY and SMNVEV (reference sequence). The length of the CDR3 is 15 residues. The J segment lost 7 bases and the V segment lost 6 bases, leaving 11 bases of the junction unmatched. CDR3 in amino acids: CASRGGLAAFGEQYF. For the CDR3, the DNA is TGTGCCAGCAGAGGGGGACTAGCGGCGTTCGGTGAGCAGTACTTC.

In its sample, this clonotype was seen a few times. The V and J genes are TRBV6-1 and TRBJ2-2; 7 nucleotides match TRBD2. The germline V gene encodes CDR1 MNHNS and CDR2 SASEGT. This CDR3 is 15 amino acids long. V lost 8 bases and J lost 2; bases outside the gene matches: 8. The CDR3: CASRDYPLNTGELFF. Written as DNA, the CDR3 is TGTGCCAGCCGGGACTACCCCCTTAACACCGGGGAGCTGTTTTTT.

This clonotype turned up a few times. V is TRBV24-1 and J is TRBJ2-3, with D possibly matching TRBD2 (6 bases). The germline V gene has CDR1 KGHDR and CDR2 SFDVKD. The CDR3 totals 15 residues. The ends were cut back, 9 bases at V and 2 bases at J, with 17 bases in the middle. CDR3 sequence (DNA): TGTGCCACCGTTTCGCGGGAAGGGGCCACAGATACGCAGTATTTT. Amino acid sequence: CATVSREGATDTQYF.

This chain joins TRBV7-2 and TRBJ2-1, with D perhaps assigned TRBD1 or TRBD2 (6 bases each). Trimming pared 0 bases from V and 1 base from J, leaving 16 bases between. The CDR3 length is 18 residues. Germline CDR1 is SGHTA and CDR2 is FQGNSA. CDR3 sequence reads: CASSLASTGLLSYNEQFF. CDR3 in DNA: TGTGCCAGCAGCTTAGCCTCGACAGGACTACTATCCTACAATGAGCAGTTCTTC.

The rearrangement links TRBV27 to TRBJ2-1, with D perhaps matching TRBD1 or TRBD2 (5 bases each). Germline V gives CDR1 MNHEY, CDR2 SMNVEV (reference sequence). This CDR3 is built from 15 residues. The germline V and J ends were trimmed by 7 bases and 6 bases, with 19 bases remaining between them. The CDR3 protein is CASKVGARGANEQFF. The DNA of the CDR3 is TGTGCCAGCAAGGTCGGAGCAAGAGGGGCCAATGAGCAGTTCTTC.

The rearrangement links TRBV4-1 to TRBJ2-1; maybe TRBD2 (6 bases). CDR1 is MGHRA and CDR2 is YSYEKL in the germline V gene. There are 15 residues in the CDR3. Trimming left V 7 bases short and J 7 bases short, with 20 bases between. The DNA for the CDR3 is TGCGCCAGCACCTCAATCGGCGGGAAAATAAATGAGCAGTTCTTC. It specifies CASTSIGGKINEQFF.

The table lists this clonotype with a few counts. CDR3 nucleotides: TGTGCCAGCAGCCTACTTGGACAGTTTTACGAGCAGTACTTC. Residues: CASSLLGQFYEQYF. The chain is built from TRBV5-6 and TRBJ2-7, with D possibly matching TRBD1 (6 bases). CDR1 is SGHDT and CDR2 is YYEEEE in the germline V gene. Trimming left V 4 bases short and J 4 bases short, with 15 bases between. CDR3 size: 14 residues.

The chain uses TRBV15 and TRBJ2-2; D unclear. The CDR3 covers 15 residues. Germline loops: CDR1 LNHNV, CDR2 YYDKDF (reference sequence). Trimming shortened V by 4 bases and J by 5 bases, and 14 bases separated the two germline ends. The CDR3 DNA is TGTGCCACCAGCAAGTACCTAGAGACTACCGGGGAGCTGTTTTTT. Encoded protein: CATSKYLETTGELFF.

This clonotype has just a few counts. The genes are TRBV28 and TRBJ2-1, with 9 bases fitting TRBD2. The CDR3 extends over 13 amino acids. Germline lookup yields CDR1 MDHEN and CDR2 SYDVKM. Trimming at V came to 11 bases and at J to 1 base, leaving 3 bases not matched to a gene. CDR3 region: CAVAGVSYNEQFF. The CDR3 DNA follows: TGTGCCGTAGCGGGAGTGTCCTACAATGAGCAGTTCTTC.

The chain joins TRBV21-1 to TRBJ2-7; no check of the table's D call, TRBD1, against the DNA was made. TRBV21-1 is marked as a pseudogene. The CDR3 has 14 amino acids. The CDR3 DNA is TGTGCCAGCAGCAAACCCCCACGCTCCTACGAGCAGTACTTC. This codes for CASSKPPRSYEQYF.

V is TRBV14 and J is TRBJ2-3, with 13 bases aligning to TRBD2. Germline CDR1 and CDR2: SGHDN and FVKESK. This CDR3 spans 16 amino acids. The V and J ends lost 4 bases and 5 bases, in that order; junction bases with no gene match: 6. CDR3 bases: TGTGCCAGCAGCCGAGGGAGGACTAGCGGGAGAGATACGCAGTATTTT. It yields the protein CASSRGRTSGRDTQYF.

V gene TRBV5-1 combines with J gene TRBJ2-1, with 11 bases identical to TRBD2. The CDR3 totals 14 residues. V shed 7 bases and J 6 bases; nucleotides not matched to a gene: 6. Germline CDR1 SGHRS, CDR2 YFSETQ. Written as DNA, the CDR3 is TGCGCCAGCGAAACTAGCGGGAGCGGCAATGAGCAGTTCTTC. It translates to CASETSGSGNEQFF. The whole variable domain, remainder taken from reference TRBV5-1 and TRBJ2-1, is KAGVTQTPRYLIKTRGQQVTLSCSPISGHRSVSWYQQTPGQGLQFLFEYFSETQRNKGNFPGRFSGRQFSNSRSEMNVSTLELGDSALYLCASETSGSGNEQFFGPGTRLTVL.

The rearrangement links TRBV7-3 to TRBJ2-7, with TRBD2 identical over 11 bases. J gave up 3 bases and V 6 bases, and 13 bases lay outside the gene matches. The CDR3 extends over 17 amino acids. Looked up from germline, CDR1 is SGHTA and CDR2 is FQGTGA. The CDR3 DNA sequence: TGTGCCAGCAGACTTACCCCCATCACTAGCGGGAGCTACGAGCAGTACTTC. This encodes CASRLTPITSGSYEQYF.

The chain has TRBV5-6 and TRBJ2-7; maybe TRBD2 (5 bases). The germline V and J ends were trimmed by 2 bases and 6 bases, with 15 bases remaining between them. The CDR3 consists of 14 residues. Germline-derived CDR1 and CDR2 are SGHDT and YYEEEE. CDR3 amino acids: CASSFGDIAAEQYF. CDR3 bases: TGTGCCAGCAGCTTCGGGGATATAGCTGCCGAGCAGTACTTC.

The chain carries TRBV21-1 and TRBJ2-7; TRBD2, as called in the table, went unchecked against the DNA. TRBV21-1 is assigned pseudogene status. The CDR3 consists of 15 residues. CDR3 in amino acids: CASSGLLAGPYEQYF. CDR3 coding DNA: TGTGCCAGCAGCGGATTACTAGCGGGTCCCTACGAGCAGTACTTC.

This clonotype was seen only a few times. V is TRBV5-1 and J is TRBJ2-1; D is uncertain. Germline CDR1 reads SGHRS; CDR2 reads YFSETQ. The length of the CDR3 is 14 residues. The ends were cut back, 9 bases at V and 2 bases at J, with 15 bases in the middle. The CDR3 DNA follows: TGCGCCACCGCCACCAGCAGCCCCTACAATGAGCAGTTCTTC. Translation: CATATSSPYNEQFF.

The rearrangement links TRBV7-2 to TRBJ2-5; a weak D match, TRBD1 (5 bases). Germline CDR1 SGHTA, CDR2 FQGNSA. Trimming removed 3 bases at V and 9 bases at J, with 14 bases between. The CDR3 length is 13 residues. The DNA of the CDR3 is TGTGCCAGCAGCTTTAGGCAGGGCAGGGCCCAGTACTTC. This encodes CASSFRQGRAQYF. The variable domain in full, completed from reference TRBV7-2 and TRBJ2-5, reads GAGVSQSPSNKVTEKGKDVELRCDPISGHTALYWYRQSLGQGLEFLIYFQGNSAPDKSGLPSDRFSAERTGGSVSTLTIQRTQQEDSAVYLCASSFRQGRAQYFGPGTRLLVL.